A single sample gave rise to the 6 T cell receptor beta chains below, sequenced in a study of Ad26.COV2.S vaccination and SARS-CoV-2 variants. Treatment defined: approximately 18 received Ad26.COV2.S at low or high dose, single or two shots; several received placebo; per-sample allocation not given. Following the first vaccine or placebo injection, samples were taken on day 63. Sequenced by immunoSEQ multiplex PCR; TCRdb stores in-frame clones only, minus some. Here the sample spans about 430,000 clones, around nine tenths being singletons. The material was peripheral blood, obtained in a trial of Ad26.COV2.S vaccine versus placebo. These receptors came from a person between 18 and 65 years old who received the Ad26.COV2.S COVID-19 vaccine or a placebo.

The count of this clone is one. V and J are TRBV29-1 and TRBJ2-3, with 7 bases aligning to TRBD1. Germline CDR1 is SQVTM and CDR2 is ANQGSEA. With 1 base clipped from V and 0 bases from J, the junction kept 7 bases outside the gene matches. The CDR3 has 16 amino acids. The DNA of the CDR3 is TGCAGCGTTGAAGGGGACAGTGACTCTAGCACAGATACGCAGTATTTT. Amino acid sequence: CSVEGDSDSSTDTQYF.

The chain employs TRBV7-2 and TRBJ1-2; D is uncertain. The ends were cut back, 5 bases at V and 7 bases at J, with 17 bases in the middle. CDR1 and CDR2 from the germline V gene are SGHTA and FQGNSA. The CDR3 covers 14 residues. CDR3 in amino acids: CASSPMKETFGYTF. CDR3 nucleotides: TGTGCCAGCAGCCCCATGAAGGAGACTTTTGGCTACACCTTC.

The CDR3 DNA follows: TGTGCCAGCAGTTCGCCCATTCCCTACCTTAGGGGGGAGCAGTACTTC. Translating gives CASSSPIPYLRGEQYF. This chain uses TRBV28 with TRBJ2-7; possible D gene TRBD1, 6 bases. V lost 4 bases and J 7 bases, leaving 23 bases between the germline ends. The germline gives CDR1 MDHEN, CDR2 SYDVKM. The CDR3 loop spans 16 amino acids.

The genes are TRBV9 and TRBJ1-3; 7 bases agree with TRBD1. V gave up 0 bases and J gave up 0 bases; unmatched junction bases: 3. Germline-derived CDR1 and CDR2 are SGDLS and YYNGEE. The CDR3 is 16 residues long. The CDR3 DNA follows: TGTGCCAGCAGCGTAGCCGGGACAGCCTCTGGAAACACCATATATTTT. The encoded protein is CASSVAGTASGNTIYF.

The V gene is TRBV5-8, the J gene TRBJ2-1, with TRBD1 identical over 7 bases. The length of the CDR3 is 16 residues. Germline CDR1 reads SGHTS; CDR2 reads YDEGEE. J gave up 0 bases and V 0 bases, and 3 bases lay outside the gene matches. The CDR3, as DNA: TGTGCCAGCAGCTTGGTAGCAGGGGGCTCCTACAATGAGCAGTTCTTC. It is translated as CASSLVAGGSYNEQFF. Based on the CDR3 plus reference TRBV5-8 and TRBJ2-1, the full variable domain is EAGVTQSPTHLIKTRGQQATLRCSPISGHTSVYWYQQALGLGLQFLLWYDEGEERNRGNFPPRFSGRQFPNYSSELNVNALELEDSALYLCASSLVAGGSYNEQFFGPGTRLTVL.

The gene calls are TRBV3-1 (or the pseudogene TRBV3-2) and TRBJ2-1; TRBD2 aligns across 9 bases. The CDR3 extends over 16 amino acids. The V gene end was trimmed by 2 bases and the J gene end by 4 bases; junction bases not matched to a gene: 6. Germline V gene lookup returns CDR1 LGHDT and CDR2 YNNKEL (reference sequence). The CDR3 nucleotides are TGTGCCAGCAGCCAACTGACTAGCGGATTATACAATGAGCAGTTCTTC. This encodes CASSQLTSGLYNEQFF.